This TCR beta chain is from a study of CD8 T cells in Susac syndrome. From blood CD8+ and CD4+ T cells, TCR beta sequences were generated. The CDR3 length is 18 residues. Germline V gives CDR1 MGHDK, CDR2 SYGVNS. Trimming removed 6 bases from V and 1 base from J; junction bases left unmatched: 14. Random hexamers primed reverse transcription of roughly 0.5 to 1 ug RNA. It was immunoSEQ multiplex PCR that amplified TCR beta CDR3 across 54 Vbeta and 13 Jbeta. TCRdb independently ran MiXCR on the immunoSEQ multiplex PCR reads; one entry per CDR3 protein. The data show around 200,000 distinct CDR3 sequences, more than 85% seen once.

This sequence originates from a human donor with multiple sclerosis. Material for sequencing was CD4+ T cells from PBMCs. The V and J genes are TRBV25-1 and TRBJ2-2; TRBD1 aligns across 7 bases. CDR3 residues: CASSSTPRGTENTGELFF. CDR3 in DNA: TGTGCCAGCAGCTCGACTCCGAGGGGGACAGAGAACACCGGGGAGCTGTTTTTT.